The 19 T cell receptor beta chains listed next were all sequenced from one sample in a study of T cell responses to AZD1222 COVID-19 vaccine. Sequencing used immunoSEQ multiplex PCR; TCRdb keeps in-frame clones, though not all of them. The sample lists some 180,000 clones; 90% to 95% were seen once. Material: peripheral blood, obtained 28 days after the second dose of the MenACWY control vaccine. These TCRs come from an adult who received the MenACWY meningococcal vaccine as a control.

The CDR3 region has the DNA TGTGCCAGCAGTTTTGCTCACAATCAGCCCCAGCATTTT. It is translated as CASSFAHNQPQHF. The rearrangement links TRBV12-3 or TRBV12-4 to TRBJ1-5; no clear D gene. Trimming took off 3 bases at V and 3 bases at J, with 6 bases between the two ends. CDR3 size: 13 residues.

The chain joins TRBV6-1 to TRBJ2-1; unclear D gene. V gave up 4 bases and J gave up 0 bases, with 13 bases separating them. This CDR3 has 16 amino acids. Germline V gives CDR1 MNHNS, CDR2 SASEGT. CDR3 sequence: CASSGRTASSYNEQFF. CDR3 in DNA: TGTGCCAGCAGTGGACGGACGGCCAGCTCCTACAATGAGCAGTTCTTC.

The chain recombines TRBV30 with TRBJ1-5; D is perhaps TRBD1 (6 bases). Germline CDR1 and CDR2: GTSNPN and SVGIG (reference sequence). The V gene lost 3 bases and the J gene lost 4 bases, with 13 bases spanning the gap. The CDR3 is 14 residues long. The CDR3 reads CAWSAGHLNQPQHF. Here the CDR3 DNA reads TGTGCCTGGAGCGCGGGACACCTAAATCAGCCCCAGCATTTT.

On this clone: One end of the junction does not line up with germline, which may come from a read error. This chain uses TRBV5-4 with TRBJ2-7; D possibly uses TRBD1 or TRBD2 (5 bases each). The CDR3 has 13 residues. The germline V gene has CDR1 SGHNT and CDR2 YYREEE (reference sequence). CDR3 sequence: CASSPGTAYEQCF. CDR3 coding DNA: TGTGCCAGCAGCCCCGGGACGGCCTACGAGCAGTGCTTC.

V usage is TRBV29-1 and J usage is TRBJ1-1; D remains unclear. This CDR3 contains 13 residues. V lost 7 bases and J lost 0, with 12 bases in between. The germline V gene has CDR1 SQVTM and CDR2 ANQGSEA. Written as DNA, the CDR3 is TGCAGCGGCCACAGAGAGATGAACACTGAAGCTTTCTTT. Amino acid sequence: CSGHREMNTEAFF.

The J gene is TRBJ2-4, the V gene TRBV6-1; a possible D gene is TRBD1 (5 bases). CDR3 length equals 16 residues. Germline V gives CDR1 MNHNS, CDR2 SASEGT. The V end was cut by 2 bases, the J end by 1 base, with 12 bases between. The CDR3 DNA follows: TGTGCCAGCAGTGAAATGGGGCGGATGGCCAAAAACATTCAGTACTTC. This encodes CASSEMGRMAKNIQYF.

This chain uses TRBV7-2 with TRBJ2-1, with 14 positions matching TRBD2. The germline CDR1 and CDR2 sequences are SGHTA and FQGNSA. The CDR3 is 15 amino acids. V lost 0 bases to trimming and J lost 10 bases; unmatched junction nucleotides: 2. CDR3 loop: CASSLAGLAGEEQFF. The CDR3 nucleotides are TGTGCCAGCAGCTTAGCGGGACTAGCGGGAGAAGAGCAGTTCTTC.

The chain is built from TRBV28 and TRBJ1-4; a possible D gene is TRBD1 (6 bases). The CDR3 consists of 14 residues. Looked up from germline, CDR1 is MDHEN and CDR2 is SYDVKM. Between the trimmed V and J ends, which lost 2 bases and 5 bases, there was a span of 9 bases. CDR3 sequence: CASSLQQGNEKLFF. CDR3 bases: TGTGCCAGCAGTTTACAACAGGGAAATGAAAAACTGTTTTTT.

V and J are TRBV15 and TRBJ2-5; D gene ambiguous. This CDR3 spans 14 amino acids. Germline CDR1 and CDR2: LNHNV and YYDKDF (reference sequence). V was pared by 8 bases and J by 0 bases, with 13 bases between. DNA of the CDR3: TGTGCCACCGCTACCCCTGCCAACCAAGAGACCCAGTACTTC. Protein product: CATATPANQETQYF.

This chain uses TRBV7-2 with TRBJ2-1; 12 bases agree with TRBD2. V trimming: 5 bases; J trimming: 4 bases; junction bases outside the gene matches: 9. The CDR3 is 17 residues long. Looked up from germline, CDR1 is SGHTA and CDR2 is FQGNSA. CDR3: CASSPRRTSGAYNEQFF. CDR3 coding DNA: TGTGCCAGCAGCCCGCGGCGGACTAGCGGGGCATACAATGAGCAGTTCTTC.

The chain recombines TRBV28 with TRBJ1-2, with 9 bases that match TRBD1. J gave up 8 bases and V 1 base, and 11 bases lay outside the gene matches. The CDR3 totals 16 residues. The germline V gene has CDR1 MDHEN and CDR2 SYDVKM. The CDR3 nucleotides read TGTGCCAGCAGTTTATCCCGGACAGGGGATTATTCGGGCTACACCTTC. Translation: CASSLSRTGDYSGYTF.

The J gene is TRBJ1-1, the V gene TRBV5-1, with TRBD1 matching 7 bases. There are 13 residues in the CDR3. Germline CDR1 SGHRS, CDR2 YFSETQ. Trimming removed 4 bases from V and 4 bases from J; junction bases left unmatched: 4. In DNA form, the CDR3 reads TGCGCCAGCAGCGGACCAGGGGGCACTGAAGCTTTCTTT. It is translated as CASSGPGGTEAFF.

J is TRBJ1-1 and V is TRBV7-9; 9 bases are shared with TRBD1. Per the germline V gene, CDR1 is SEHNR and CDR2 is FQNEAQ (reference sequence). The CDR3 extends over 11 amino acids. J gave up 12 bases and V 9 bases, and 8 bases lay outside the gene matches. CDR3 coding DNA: TGTGCCAGTGGCTCGGGACAGGGAACTTTCTTT. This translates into CASGSGQGTFF.

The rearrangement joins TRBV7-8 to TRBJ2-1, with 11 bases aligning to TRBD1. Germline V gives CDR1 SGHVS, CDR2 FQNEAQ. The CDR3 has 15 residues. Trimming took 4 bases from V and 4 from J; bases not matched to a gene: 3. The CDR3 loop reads CASSSDRGHYNEQFF. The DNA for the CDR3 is TGTGCCAGCAGCTCGGACAGGGGGCATTACAATGAGCAGTTCTTC.

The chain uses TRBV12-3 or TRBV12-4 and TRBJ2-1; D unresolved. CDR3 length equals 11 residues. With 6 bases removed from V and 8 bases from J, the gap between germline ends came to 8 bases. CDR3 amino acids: CASRFSDEQFF. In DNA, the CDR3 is TGTGCCAGCAGGTTCAGCGATGAGCAGTTCTTC.

CDR3 in amino acids: CASNSGPAYNQPQHF. The CDR3 DNA sequence: TGTGCCAGCAACTCTGGGCCAGCCTACAATCAGCCCCAGCATTTT. The rearrangement links TRBV28 to TRBJ1-5; D is undetermined. V was trimmed by 7 bases and J by 3 bases, leaving 16 bases between them. Per germline, CDR1 MDHEN and CDR2 SYDVKM. The CDR3 totals 15 residues.

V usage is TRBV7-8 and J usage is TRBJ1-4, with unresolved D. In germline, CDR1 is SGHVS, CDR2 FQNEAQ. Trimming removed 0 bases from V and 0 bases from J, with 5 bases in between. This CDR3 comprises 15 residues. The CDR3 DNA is TGTGCCAGCAGCTTAGCCGGGGCAACTAATGAAAAACTGTTTTTT. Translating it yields CASSLAGATNEKLFF.

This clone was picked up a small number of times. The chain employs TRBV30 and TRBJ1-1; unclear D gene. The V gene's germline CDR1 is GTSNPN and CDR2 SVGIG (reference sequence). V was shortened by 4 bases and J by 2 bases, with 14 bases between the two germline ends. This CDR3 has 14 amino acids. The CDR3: CAWKINRQNTEAFF. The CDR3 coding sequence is TGTGCCTGGAAGATCAACAGACAAAACACTGAAGCTTTCTTT.

For the CDR3, the DNA is TGTGCCAGCAGCTCTAGGGTCGGTGGCCGGGTTGAGCAGTTCTTC. Protein: CASSSRVGGRVEQFF. The gene calls are TRBV7-2 and TRBJ2-1; D gene ambiguous. V lost 4 bases and J 9 bases, leaving 19 bases between the germline ends. CDR1 is SGHTA and CDR2 is FQGNSA in the germline V gene. The CDR3 has 15 residues.